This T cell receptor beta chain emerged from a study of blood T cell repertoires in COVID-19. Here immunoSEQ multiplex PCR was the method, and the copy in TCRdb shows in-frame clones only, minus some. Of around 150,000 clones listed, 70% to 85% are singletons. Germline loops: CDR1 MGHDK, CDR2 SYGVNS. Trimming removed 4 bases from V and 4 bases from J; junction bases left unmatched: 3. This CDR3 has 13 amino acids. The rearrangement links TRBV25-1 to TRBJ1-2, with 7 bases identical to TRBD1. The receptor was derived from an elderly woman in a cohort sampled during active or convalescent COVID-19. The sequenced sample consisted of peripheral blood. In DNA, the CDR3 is TGTGCCAGCAGTGGGGGGACAGTCTATGGCTACACCTTC. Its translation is CASSGGTVYGYTF.